This is a list of T cell receptor beta chains from one sample in a study of T cells after yellow fever vaccination. MiXCR was run by TCRdb on the 5' RACE reads, yielding one entry per CDR3 protein. The sample carries about 160,000 distinct CDR3 sequences, under 7.5% recorded once. The source was CD4+ T cells sorted from PBMCs, collected 4 to 5 days after the first yellow fever vaccination. The receptors shown here come from a man in his late teens or twenties who received the YFV17D yellow fever vaccine. The conserved cysteine and the conserved F or W are not part of the CDR3 here. Fields, in order: CDR3 length, V gene, J gene, clone size, CDR3 protein. A clone size is listed for some rows: how often the clone was seen (once, few, many), or a class if it is expanded.

>13|TRBV6-2/TRBV6-3|TRBJ2-3|many
ASSMTGVFTDTQY
>11|TRBV20-1|TRBJ1-5|NA
SATTGINQPQH
>17|TRBV19|TRBJ1-1|NA
ASSMPRPGDYLMNTEAF
>13|TRBV5-1|TRBJ2-7|few
ASSQLEGVSYEQY
>15|TRBV5-1|TRBJ1-6|NA
ASSPSIGQGTGSPLH
>9|TRBV28|TRBJ2-5|many
ASGRIETQY
>15|TRBV4-3|TRBJ2-1|many
ASSQDRTPRGDMRQF
>13|TRBV7-8|TRBJ2-7|many
ASSPRRSGRYEQY
>13|TRBV30|TRBJ1-6|few
AWSAGSPGNSPLH
>11|TRBV4-3|TRBJ1-2|many
ASSQELNYGYT
>12|TRBV5-1|TRBJ2-5|many
ASSLADIQETQY
>12|TRBV5-1|TRBJ2-3|many
ASSLIRGQDTQY